The entry that follows covers one T cell receptor beta chain sequence. Authors' methods: By means of reference gene primer amplification, nucleated cell counts were estimated. Generated by immunoSEQ multiplex PCR, the TCRdb table keeps only in-frame clones and is missing some. Clone size and the V and J calls come from that table; the DNA yielded D and trimming. The sample holds 150,000 or so clones, roughly four fifths seen once. The data are from a study of blood T cell repertoires in COVID-19. About the study: COVID-19 samples collected from the United States, Italy and Spain covered acute and convalescent phases. The analysed material was cDNA or gDNA that came from T cells, B-cell-depleted T cells, or PBMCs.

Germline V gene sequence: CDR1 SGHTA, CDR2 FQGNSA. V shed 1 base and J shed 2 bases, with 12 bases lying between them. The CDR3 covers 16 residues. Sequenced material: peripheral blood. The rearrangement links TRBV7-2 to TRBJ1-5, with TRBD1 as a possible D gene (5 bases). This receptor was taken from a human donor with acute or convalescent COVID-19. The donor label of this sample is uncertain. The CDR3 loop reads CASSLEGPFGNQPQHF. CDR3 bases: TGTGCCAGCAGCTTAGAGGGGCCATTTGGCAATCAGCCCCAGCATTTT.